These T cell receptor beta chains were read from a single sample in a study of Ad26.COV2.S vaccination and SARS-CoV-2 variants. Using immunoSEQ multiplex PCR, the repertoire was profiled, and TCRdb retains in-frame clones only, with some absent. This table holds more than 250,000 clones, around 87% found once. The sample here was peripheral blood, taken in a trial of Ad26.COV2.S vaccine versus placebo. Receptors were obtained from a person aged 18 to 65 who received the Ad26.COV2.S COVID-19 vaccine or a placebo. Each CDR3 is given with its conserved first and last residue. Each record gives: D gene, V gene, clone size, J gene, CDR3 protein, CDR3 DNA. A D gene is named only where the DNA matches it firmly. The size entry is marked missing in some rows and otherwise reads once, few, many or a size class.

D: .
V: TRBV12-5
size: .
J: TRBJ1-2
CDR3: CASGLDGGLYGYTF
DNA: TGTGCTAGTGGTTTGGACGGGGGCCTCTATGGCTACACCTTC

D: .
V: TRBV9
size: .
J: TRBJ2-3
CDR3: CASSLRSGLDTQYF
DNA: TGTGCCAGCAGCCTAAGATCGGGGTTAGATACGCAGTATTTT

D: TRBD1
V: TRBV19
size: .
J: TRBJ1-2
CDR3: CASSTPWTGGYGYTF
DNA: TGTGCCAGTAGTACCCCCTGGACAGGGGGCTATGGCTACACCTTC

D: TRBD1
V: TRBV7-9
size: .
J: TRBJ2-7
CDR3: CASSHGADRDSVNEQYF
DNA: TGTGCCAGCAGCCATGGGGCGGACAGGGACTCTGTTAACGAGCAGTACTTC

D: .
V: TRBV10-1
size: .
J: TRBJ2-5
CDR3: CASSESRKGKTQYF
DNA: TGCGCCAGCAGTGAGTCGAGAAAGGGCAAGACCCAGTACTTC

D: .
V: TRBV11-2
size: once
J: TRBJ1-1
CDR3: CASSLGVGTEAFF
DNA: TGTGCCAGCAGCTTAGGAGTGGGAACTGAAGCTTTCTTT

D: .
V: TRBV19
size: .
J: TRBJ2-5
CDR3: CASSISLALRKETQYF
DNA: TGTGCCAGTAGTATTTCTCTGGCTTTACGCAAAGAGACCCAGTACTTC

D: .
V: TRBV5-1
size: .
J: TRBJ1-1
CDR3: CASSLRGAVNTEAFF
DNA: TGCGCCAGCAGCTTGCGTGGGGCTGTGAACACTGAAGCTTTCTTT

D: .
V: TRBV15
size: .
J: TRBJ1-3
CDR3: CATSRLSGNTIYF
DNA: TGTGCCACCAGCAGACTCTCTGGAAACACCATATATTTT

D: TRBD1
V: TRBV11-3
size: .
J: TRBJ1-2
CDR3: CASSLGQGALIF
DNA: TGTGCCAGCAGCTTAGGACAGGGGGCACTCATCTTC

D: TRBD2
V: TRBV6-5
size: .
J: TRBJ2-5
CDR3: CAITGTSGIETQYF
DNA: TGTGCCATCACCGGGACTAGCGGGATAGAGACCCAGTACTTC

D: TRBD1
V: TRBV6-5
size: .
J: TRBJ1-6
CDR3: CASNGPGQGSPLHF
DNA: TGTGCCAGCAACGGACCGGGACAGGGGTCACCCCTCCACTTT

D: TRBD1
V: TRBV4-1
size: .
J: TRBJ1-2
CDR3: CASSQGTGRGYTF
DNA: TGCGCCAGCAGCCAGGGGACAGGTCGTGGCTACACCTTC

D: TRBD2
V: TRBV6-4
size: .
J: TRBJ2-1
CDR3: CASSEGTSVNEQFF
DNA: TGTGCCAGCAGCGAAGGGACTAGCGTCAATGAGCAGTTCTTC

D: .
V: TRBV19
size: .
J: TRBJ1-2
CDR3: CASSPTSAGIGYTF
DNA: TGTGCCAGTAGTCCAACTTCGGCAGGGATTGGCTACACCTTC

D: .
V: TRBV6-5
size: .
J: TRBJ2-3
CDR3: CASVPGLSTDTQYF
DNA: TGTGCCAGCGTGCCAGGACTAAGCACAGATACGCAGTATTTT

D: .
V: TRBV11-3
size: .
J: TRBJ2-3
CDR3: CASSPGGARTDTQYF
DNA: TGTGCCAGCAGCCCCGGGGGCGCGCGCACAGATACGCAGTATTTT

D: TRBD2
V: TRBV7-8
size: .
J: TRBJ2-7
CDR3: CASSLIGLASLSYEQYF
DNA: TGTGCCAGCAGCTTAATTGGACTAGCGAGCCTCTCCTACGAGCAGTACTTC

D: .
V: TRBV5-1
size: .
J: TRBJ1-4
CDR3: CASRTGTAGEKLFF
DNA: TGCGCCAGCCGAACAGGGACCGCGGGTGAAAAACTGTTTTTT

D: TRBD2
V: TRBV11-3
size: .
J: TRBJ2-1
CDR3: CASSIAGGNNNEQFF
DNA: TGTGCCAGCAGCATAGCGGGGGGAAATAACAATGAGCAGTTCTTC

D: .
V: TRBV10-3
size: .
J: TRBJ2-3
CDR3: CAISGLEATTDTQYF
DNA: TGTGCCATCAGTGGTCTAGAGGCGACCACAGATACGCAGTATTTT

D: TRBD1
V: TRBV30
size: .
J: TRBJ1-5
CDR3: CAWTPKDRGLGPQHF
DNA: TGTGCCTGGACACCCAAGGACAGGGGGCTGGGGCCCCAGCATTTT

D: .
V: TRBV6-1
size: .
J: TRBJ1-5
CDR3: CASSESKVSGQPQHF
DNA: TGTGCCAGCAGTGAATCTAAGGTTTCGGGTCAGCCCCAGCATTTT

D: .
V: TRBV12-3/TRBV12-4
size: .
J: TRBJ2-4
CDR3: CASTERIGNIQYF
DNA: TGTGCCAGCACCGAGAGGATAGGGAACATTCAGTACTTC

D: .
V: TRBV7-9
size: .
J: TRBJ1-6
CDR3: CASSREANSPLHF
DNA: TGTGCCAGCAGTAGAGAGGCCAATTCACCCCTCCACTTT

D: .
V: TRBV11-2
size: .
J: TRBJ2-5
CDR3: CASSLDRRLQETQYF
DNA: TGTGCCAGCAGCTTAGATCGACGGCTTCAAGAGACCCAGTACTTC

D: .
V: TRBV5-4
size: .
J: TRBJ1-1
CDR3: CASSLNRRNTEAFF
DNA: TGTGCCAGCAGCTTAAACAGGAGGAACACTGAAGCTTTCTTT

D: .
V: TRBV19
size: .
J: TRBJ1-5
CDR3: CASSKWDQPQHF
DNA: TGTGCCAGTAGCAAATGGGATCAGCCCCAGCATTTT

D: TRBD2
V: TRBV10-3
size: .
J: TRBJ2-1
CDR3: CAISGTSPYNEQFF
DNA: TGTGCCATCAGCGGGACTAGCCCCTACAATGAGCAGTTCTTC

D: TRBD1
V: TRBV15
size: .
J: TRBJ1-6
CDR3: CATTADRGYRNLHF
DNA: TGTGCCACCACCGCGGACAGGGGGTACCGAAATCTCCACTTT

D: .
V: TRBV7-9
size: .
J: TRBJ1-2
CDR3: CASLIGRGGYTF
DNA: TGTGCCAGCTTAATCGGCCGGGGAGGCTACACCTTC

D: .
V: TRBV29-1
size: once
J: TRBJ1-4
CDR3: CSARRGSNEKLFF
DNA: TGCAGCGCTCGTCGGGGATCGAATGAAAAACTGTTTTTT

D: .
V: TRBV21-1
size: .
J: TRBJ2-6
CDR3: CASTSGHPFSGANVLTF
DNA: TGTGCCAGCACCTCCGGACATCCGTTCTCTGGGGCCAACGTCCTGACTTTC

D: .
V: TRBV27
size: .
J: TRBJ1-5
CDR3: CASSLLLTGSGVYSNQPQHF
DNA: TGTGCCAGCAGTTTATTGTTAACAGGTTCCGGCGTTTATAGCAATCAGCCCCAGCATTTT

D: TRBD1
V: TRBV19
size: .
J: TRBJ1-5
CDR3: CASTQGDSGNQPQHF
DNA: TGTGCCAGCACACAGGGGGATTCGGGCAATCAGCCCCAGCATTTT

D: .
V: TRBV7-2
size: .
J: TRBJ2-1
CDR3: CASSLALAGEQFF
DNA: TGTGCCAGCAGCTTAGCGCTAGCAGGTGAGCAGTTCTTC

D: TRBD1
V: TRBV5-6
size: .
J: TRBJ2-1
CDR3: CASSFDRVGNEQFF
DNA: TGTGCCAGCAGCTTCGACAGGGTAGGCAATGAGCAGTTCTTC

D: .
V: TRBV6-2/TRBV6-3
size: .
J: TRBJ2-3
CDR3: CASSYGGTRDTQYF
DNA: TGTGCCAGCAGTTACGGGGGAACTAGAGATACGCAGTATTTT

D: .
V: TRBV25-1
size: once
J: TRBJ1-1
CDR3: CASVKNTEAFF
DNA: TGTGCCAGCGTTAAGAACACTGAAGCTTTCTTT

D: .
V: TRBV5-1
size: .
J: TRBJ2-2
CDR3: CASTPYAGHGELFF
DNA: TGCGCCAGCACCCCATACGCAGGTCACGGGGAGCTGTTTTTT

D: .
V: TRBV28
size: .
J: TRBJ2-7
CDR3: CASSYHEQYF
DNA: TGTGCCAGCAGTTACCACGAGCAGTACTTC

D: .
V: TRBV5-1
size: .
J: TRBJ2-5
CDR3: CASRVWVGQETQYF
DNA: TGCGCCAGCAGGGTGTGGGTTGGCCAAGAGACCCAGTACTTC

D: TRBD1
V: TRBV2
size: once
J: TRBJ1-5
CDR3: CASSPDRGQQPQHF
DNA: TGTGCCAGCAGTCCCGACAGGGGGCAACAGCCCCAGCATTTT

D: TRBD1
V: TRBV5-1
size: .
J: TRBJ1-2
CDR3: CASSGQGYGYTF
DNA: TGCGCCAGCTCTGGACAGGGCTATGGCTACACCTTC

D: .
V: TRBV12-5
size: once
J: TRBJ2-5
CDR3: CASGFLETQYF
DNA: TGTGCTAGTGGTTTCTTGGAGACCCAGTACTTC

D: .
V: TRBV10-3
size: few
J: TRBJ1-1
CDR3: CAINRGNTEAFF
DNA: TGTGCCATCAACCGGGGTAACACTGAAGCTTTCTTT

D: .
V: TRBV5-1
size: few
J: TRBJ1-3
CDR3: CASSADGSSGNTIYF
DNA: TGCGCCAGCAGCGCCGACGGGAGCTCTGGAAACACCATATATTTT

D: .
V: TRBV18
size: .
J: TRBJ1-2
CDR3: CASSPREESDYGYTF
DNA: TGTGCCAGCTCACCACGCGAGGAATCGGACTATGGCTACACCTTC

D: TRBD1
V: TRBV5-8
size: .
J: TRBJ1-3
CDR3: CASSTGTGYAGNTIYF
DNA: TGTGCCAGCAGCACCGGGACAGGGTACGCTGGAAACACCATATATTTT

D: .
V: TRBV5-1
size: .
J: TRBJ1-4
CDR3: CASFFRGRGEKLFF
DNA: TGCGCCAGCTTTTTTCGAGGACGTGGTGAAAAACTGTTTTTT

D: .
V: TRBV6-5
size: .
J: TRBJ1-2
CDR3: CASSYGGSNYGYTF
DNA: TGTGCCAGCAGTTATGGCGGCTCTAACTATGGCTACACCTTC

D: .
V: TRBV5-1
size: .
J: TRBJ2-7
CDR3: CASSLQDHDYEQYF
DNA: TGCGCCAGCAGCTTACAGGATCATGACTACGAGCAGTACTTC

D: .
V: TRBV7-6
size: .
J: TRBJ2-5
CDR3: CASSLTRQTQETQYF
DNA: TGTGCCAGCAGCTTAACTAGACAAACGCAAGAGACCCAGTACTTC

D: .
V: TRBV11-2
size: .
J: TRBJ2-3
CDR3: CASSLRFTDTQYF
DNA: TGTGCCAGCAGCCTCAGATTCACAGATACGCAGTATTTT